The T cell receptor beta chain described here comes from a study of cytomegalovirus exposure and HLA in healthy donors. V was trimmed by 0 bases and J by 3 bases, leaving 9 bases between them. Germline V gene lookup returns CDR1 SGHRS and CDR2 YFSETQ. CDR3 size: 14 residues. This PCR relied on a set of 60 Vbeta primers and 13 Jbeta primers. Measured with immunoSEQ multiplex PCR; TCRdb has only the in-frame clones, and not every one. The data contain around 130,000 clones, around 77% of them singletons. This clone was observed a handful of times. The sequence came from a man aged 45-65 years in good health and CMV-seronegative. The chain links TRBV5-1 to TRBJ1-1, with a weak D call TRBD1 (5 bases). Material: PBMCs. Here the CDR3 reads CASSLEGVYTEAFF. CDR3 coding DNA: TGCGCCAGCAGCTTGGAAGGGGTATACACTGAAGCTTTCTTT.